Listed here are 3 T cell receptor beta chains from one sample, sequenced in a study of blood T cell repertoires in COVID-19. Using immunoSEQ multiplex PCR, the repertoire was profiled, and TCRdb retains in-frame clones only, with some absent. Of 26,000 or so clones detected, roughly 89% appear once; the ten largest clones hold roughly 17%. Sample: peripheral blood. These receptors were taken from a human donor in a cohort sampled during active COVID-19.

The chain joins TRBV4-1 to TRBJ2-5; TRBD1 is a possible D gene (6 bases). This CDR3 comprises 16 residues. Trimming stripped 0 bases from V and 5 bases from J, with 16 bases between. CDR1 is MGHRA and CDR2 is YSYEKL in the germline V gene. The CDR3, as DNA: TGCGCCAGCAGCCAAGATGGGGGCGGCCGAGGGGAGACCCAGTACTTC. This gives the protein CASSQDGGGRGETQYF.

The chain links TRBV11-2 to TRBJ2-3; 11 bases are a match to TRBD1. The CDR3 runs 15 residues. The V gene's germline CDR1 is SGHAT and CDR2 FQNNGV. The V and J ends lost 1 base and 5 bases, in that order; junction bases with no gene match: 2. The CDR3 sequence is CASSLGTGGVDTQYF. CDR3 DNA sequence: TGTGCCAGCAGCTTAGGGACAGGGGGCGTAGATACGCAGTATTTT.

For the CDR3, the DNA is TGTGCCAGCAGCTTAGCGGCAGGGGGGAACACTGAAGCTTTCTTT. Its protein product is CASSLAAGGNTEAFF. The V and J genes are TRBV7-9 and TRBJ1-1; 7 nucleotides align to TRBD1. The length of the CDR3 is 15 residues. Germline values: CDR1 SEHNR, CDR2 FQNEAQ (reference sequence). J lost 1 base, V lost 0 bases, and 2 bases had no gene match.